Given below is one TCR beta chain in context. Its matching antigen is unknown. This sample was included in a study of OX40 agonist ivuxolimab in advanced cancers. Clones were sequenced by immunoSEQ multiplex PCR, and TCRdb holds only the in-frame ones, with some missing. The sample has some 83,000 clones, around 85% seen once. V was shortened by 0 bases and J by 2 bases, with 11 bases between the two germline ends. Germline V lookup: CDR1 SEHNR, CDR2 FQNEAQ (reference sequence). The CDR3 loop spans 16 amino acids. Whole-study findings and limits: Also present in some nonresponders was a low level of normalized T-cell clonal expansion.

This clonotype originated in an adult with an advanced solid tumor such as melanoma, head and neck, liver or kidney cancer. The source material was CD4+ or CD8+ T cells sorted from blood, sampled in a trial of the OX40 agonist ivuxolimab. The V gene is TRBV7-9, the J gene TRBJ1-5, with a tentative D call TRBD1 (6 bases). In DNA, the CDR3 is TGTGCCAGCAGCTTAGCGGACAGTGCTGGCAATCAGCCCCAGCATTTT. It encodes CASSLADSAGNQPQHF.